These 7 T cell receptor beta chains came from one sample sequenced in a study of Ad26.COV2.S vaccination and SARS-CoV-2 variants. Some clones are missing from TCRdb's copy, which holds only in-frame ones; the method was immunoSEQ multiplex PCR. Counted here are approximately 400,000 clones, roughly nine tenths occurring once; the ten biggest clones make up 3.5% to 4.5%. This specimen was peripheral blood, taken after recovery from COVID-19. These receptors were taken from a human donor who had recovered from COVID-19.

V gene TRBV6-5 combines with J gene TRBJ2-5; D is unresolved. This CDR3 region has 12 residues. Trimming removed 6 bases at V and 5 bases at J, with 10 bases between. Germline V lookup: CDR1 MNHEY, CDR2 SVGAGI. In DNA, the CDR3 is TGTGCCAGCAGCCCCGAGAGGGAGACCCAGTACTTC. Encoded protein: CASSPERETQYF.

This rearrangement joins TRBV19 to TRBJ2-1, with D possibly being TRBD1 (5 bases). The CDR3 runs 16 residues. V was clipped by 3 bases and J by 0 bases, with 12 bases between them. Germline CDR1 is LNHDA and CDR2 is SQIVND (reference sequence). CDR3 loop: CASSIGRVSSYNEQFF. The CDR3, as DNA: TGTGCCAGTAGTATCGGCAGGGTGAGCTCCTACAATGAGCAGTTCTTC.

This clone came up a few times. The chain couples TRBV14 to TRBJ2-5; the D gene is possibly TRBD2 (5 bases). Germline V gives CDR1 SGHDN, CDR2 FVKESK. V lost 2 bases and J 9 bases, leaving 16 bases between the germline ends. The CDR3 sequence is 14 residues long. The CDR3 region has the DNA TGTGCCAGCAGCCAACCGGGGATGCTTAGGGCCCAGTACTTC. This codes for CASSQPGMLRAQYF.

V usage is TRBV5-1 and J usage is TRBJ2-3; no definite D call. V was pared by 0 bases and J by 6 bases, with 11 bases between. Germline CDR1 SGHRS, CDR2 YFSETQ. CDR3 length equals 14 residues. CDR3 DNA: TGCGCCAGCAGCTTGGAGGGCCGGCTGGATACGCAGTATTTT. This codes for CASSLEGRLDTQYF.

J is TRBJ1-1 and V is TRBV5-1; D call uncertain. The V end was cut by 4 bases, the J end by 0 bases, with 10 bases between. Germline assignment: CDR1 SGHRS and CDR2 YFSETQ. This CDR3 has 14 residues. The CDR3 loop is CASSRSGVNTEAFF. As DNA, the CDR3 is TGCGCCAGCAGCCGGTCCGGCGTGAACACTGAAGCTTTCTTT.

The genes are TRBV25-1 and TRBJ2-1; the match to TRBD2 covers 7 bases. Unmatched junction bases numbered 7, after V lost 5 bases and J lost 0 bases. The CDR3 has 16 residues. CDR1 MGHDK and CDR2 SYGVNS come from the germline V gene. This CDR3 is CASSSSGDSSYNEQFF. As DNA, the CDR3 is TGTGCCAGCAGTTCCAGCGGGGATAGCTCCTACAATGAGCAGTTCTTC.

V usage is TRBV6-2 or TRBV6-3 and J usage is TRBJ1-2, with D possibly TRBD1 on 5 matching bases. V was cut by 4 bases and J by 6 bases, with 12 bases left in between. Per germline, CDR1 MNHEY and CDR2 SVGEGT. The CDR3 runs 13 residues. CDR3 sequence reads: CASSSQGINGYTF. The CDR3 nucleotides read TGTGCCAGCAGTTCCCAGGGTATCAATGGCTACACCTTC.